The TCR beta chain described here comes from a study of Graves' ophthalmopathy and Graves' hyperthyroidism (dated by TCRdb to 2016 to 2019). With regard to the full study: Peripheral blood was collected at initial diagnosis, before any treatment. For training and testing, the 100 or so patients in the discovery cohort were randomly divided in a 7:3 ratio. TCR beta repertoire signatures were used to distinguish Graves' ophthalmopathy from Graves' hyperthyroidism and to predict progression to ophthalmopathy. After sampling, hyperthyroidism patients received methimazole starting at 30 mg daily, and ophthalmopathy patients received high-dose intravenous methylprednisolone. The independent validation cohort included approximately 19 hyperthyroidism patients plus 17 patients who later progressed from hyperthyroidism to ophthalmopathy. In five to seven hyperthyroidism patients, T-cell repertoires of thyroid tissue and blood were compared. In total, some 140 blood samples were TCR-sequenced: fewer than 50 ophthalmopathy, some 75 hyperthyroidism and approximately 17 hyperthyroidism-to-ophthalmopathy patients. A discovery set of 95 to 100 patients (approximately 45 ophthalmopathy, fewer than 60 stable hyperthyroidism) was enrolled to explore V-J signatures distinguishing ophthalmopathy from hyperthyroidism. Study-wide conclusions, independent of this receptor: In cross-validation, the 13-signature model distinguished ophthalmopathy from stable hyperthyroidism with about 90% sensitivity and around 81% specificity, and in the test set the corresponding values were roughly 80% and 76%. Most expanded thyroid clonotypes with frequency above 0.001 were also detected in blood, suggesting blood repertoires may reflect the thyroid immune response. No statistical method was used to predetermine the sample size, and group allocation was not hidden from the investigators. In validation, the model predicted ophthalmopathy progression with 70.59% sensitivity and roughly 72% specificity; approximately 12 predicted patients were CT-confirmed with GO in a median of approximately six months.

Ten or more counts support this clonotype. No cognate antigen has been identified for it. No much larger clone is present one base from it, and per-base qualities are unavailable. For repertoire sequencing, the TCR beta CDR3 regions were amplified from RNA transcripts. The first round was an RT-PCR using HTBI primers with the Qiagen OneStep RT-PCR kit, and this first round was followed by a second-round multiplex PCR, then size selection and purification. Libraries were sequenced on an Illumina HiSeq2000 using paired-end 100 bp reads. On the study's bioinformatics: SOAPnuke was used to process the reads, removing any read that contained adapters or uncalled bases, had a mean Phred below 15, or lacked an exact match to the constant primer or identifier. COPE v1.2.5 was used to merge the high-quality paired reads. Clonotypes were defined as unique nucleotide sequences and were aligned to IMGT TRB V, D and J references using MiTCR v1.1. Only V-J combinations with frequency above 0.0001 were analysed, covering over 98% of repertoires. For each V-J combination, a TCR clonal expansion and chaos score was defined as F50 clonal expansion divided by the chaos observed in the TCRdist matrix. Welch's t-statistics and random forest were used to narrow the features down to more than 10 V-J combinations, which were then fed into a naive Bayes classifier. The similarity between thyroid and blood repertoires was quantified using the Morisita-Horn index. The public reads were reprocessed in TCRdb via fastp at Q25 and MiXCR, keeping in-frame beta chains. Every entry covers one CDR3 protein and lists the most common genes and DNA from its rows. These V and J calls derive from TCRdb rather than the authors' analysis. Present in this sample are 200,000 to 250,000 distinct CDR3 sequences, 25% to 35% of which were seen just once. The ten largest make up 9.1% of the sample.

The ophthalmopathy patients had moderately to severely active disease, with a Clinical Activity Score of 3 or higher, a NOSPECS grade of 4 or higher, and a disease duration of less than 3 months. Patients with other autoimmune diseases, uncontrolled infections, pregnancy or lactation were excluded from the study. Clinical symptoms, serum thyroxine, TRAb, thyroid ultrasound and orbital computed tomography were used for diagnosis. Using Ficoll-Paque density gradient centrifugation, PBMCs were isolated from approximately 11 ml of fresh peripheral blood. Total RNA was extracted with Trizol reagent and quality-checked on an Agilent 2100 Bioanalyzer. The sequenced sample was peripheral blood. This sequence originates from a man aged 50-59 years with Graves' ophthalmopathy. Donor details come from another sample of the same person, matched by shared clones.

The nucleotide sequence reads TGTGCCAGCCATAAGAGTGTCAGGGCGGATCAGCCCCAGCATTTT. Protein translation: CASHKSVRADQPQHF. This chain is built from TRBV28 and TRBJ1-5; the best D guess is TRBD1, with 5 bases matching. CDR1 and CDR2 (MDHEN, SYDVKM) derive from the germline V gene. Deletion took 8 bases off V and 5 bases off J, with a span of 19 bases between the germline ends. There are 15 amino acids in the CDR3, from cysteine to phenylalanine inclusive. The DNA shown is the 45-base CDR3, in frame from base 1.